This T cell receptor beta chain stems from a study of shared clonotypes between healthy human individuals. General study results and limits: What limited the represented genetic and exposure-history diversity was the small number of donors. The four-donor shared clonotypes exceeded non-shared clonotypes in generation probability, with non-shared ones scoring lower. An anticipated effect of sequencing depth on clonotype sharing among donors was recognized.

Concerning this clone itself: The antigen is undetermined.

The length of the CDR3 is 16 residues. CDR1 and CDR2 from the germline V gene are MGHRA and YSYEKL. Trimming at V came to 0 bases and at J to 1 base, leaving 3 bases not matched to a gene. Measured with immunoSEQ multiplex PCR; TCRdb has only the in-frame clones, and not every one. The data show more than 2,000,000 clones, approximately 90% seen once. The investigators split CD4+ cells into a CD45RA+ naive subset and a CD45RA-negative memory subset. The chain recombines TRBV4-1 with TRBJ2-7, with 10 bases matching TRBD2. The sequenced material came from naive CD4+ T cells sorted from blood. As for subset: CD45RA+ positively selected. The sequence derives from a man between 18 and 35 years old in good health. This CDR3 reads CASSQEASGSSYEQYF. The CDR3 bases are TGCGCCAGCAGCCAAGAGGCTAGCGGGAGTTCCTACGAGCAGTACTTC.